A single sample is the source of the 7 T cell receptor beta chains below, sequenced in a study of shared clonotypes between healthy human individuals. Profiling relied on immunoSEQ multiplex PCR, and the TCRdb table lists in-frame clones only, not all of them. The data contain about half a million clones, more than 65% of them singletons. The sample comprised PBMCs. Receptors were obtained from a woman aged 40 to 50 in good health. Some clones in this sample may be carry-over from other donors' samples.

The chain links TRBV4-2 to TRBJ2-5, with 10 bases matching TRBD2. In germline, CDR1 is LGHNA, CDR2 YNFKEQ. This CDR3 region has 16 residues. After removal of 4 bases from V and 5 bases from J, the junction contained 10 bases not matched to a gene. This CDR3 reads CASSPSTVTSGETQYF. DNA for the CDR3: TGTGCCAGCAGCCCATCGACCGTGACTAGCGGGGAGACCCAGTACTTC.

With respect to this clone: A far larger clone is only one base removed, so a read error is likely. The chain has TRBV6-1 and TRBJ2-1; 8 positions agree with TRBD2. Germline CDR1 reads MNHNS; CDR2 reads SASEGT. CDR3 length: 15 amino acids. CDR3: CASGDEAGEYNEQFF. In nucleotides, the CDR3 is TGTGCCAGCGGTGATGAAGCGGGAGAGTACAATGAGCAGTTCTTC.

The chain is built from TRBV2 and TRBJ2-7; 12 nucleotides match TRBD1. J gave up 5 bases and V 4 bases, and 3 bases lay outside the gene matches. CDR1 and CDR2 from the germline V gene are SNHLY and FYNNEI. This CDR3 is 14 amino acids long. The CDR3 nucleotides are TGTGCCAGCAGTGGGGGGACAGGGGGCGACGAGCAGTACTTC. This sequence encodes CASSGGTGGDEQYF.

This rearrangement joins TRBV7-3 to TRBJ2-3; 10 bases fit TRBD2. Germline V CDR1 and CDR2: SGHTA, FQGTGA. V lost 5 bases and J lost 2; bases outside the gene matches: 13. CDR3 length: 18 amino acids. The DNA of the CDR3 is TGTGCCAGCAGCCCCGCAGGGGTAGGGACTAGCGACACAGATACGCAGTATTTT. Translation: CASSPAGVGTSDTDTQYF.

There are a few counts of this clone. The CDR3 sequence: CASSESTGLSGNTIYF. In DNA, the CDR3 is TGTGCCAGCAGTGAATCTACAGGGCTCTCTGGAAACACCATATATTTT. V and J are TRBV25-1 and TRBJ1-3, with TRBD1 as a possible D gene (6 bases). This CDR3 is 16 amino acids long. Germline V CDR1 and CDR2: MGHDK, SYGVNS. The V gene lost 1 base and the J gene lost 0 bases, with 10 bases spanning the gap.

This clone has only one observation. It is likely a read error: a sequence one base away is far more abundant. V and J are TRBV6-1 and TRBJ2-7; 7 bases match TRBD1. CDR1 and CDR2 from the germline V gene are MNHNS and SASEGT. The CDR3 spans 15 residues. The trim removed 4 bases at V and 6 bases at J, leaving 12 bases unmatched. CDR3 DNA sequence: TGTGCCAGCAGTGTCACAGGGGAAGGACCTAGCGAGCAGTACTTC. Translation gives CASSVTGEGPSEQYF.

This clone was picked up one time. A single base is all that separates this from a far larger clone, so a read error is likely. The V gene is TRBV11-3, the J gene TRBJ2-6; no reliable D call. V lost 3 bases and J 0 bases, leaving 9 bases between the germline ends. This CDR3 region has 16 residues. Germline V gene lookup returns CDR1 SGHNT and CDR2 YENEEA. CDR3 sequence (DNA): TGTGCCAGCAGCTTCCTACGGAACTCTGGGGCCAACGTCCTGACTTTC. Encoded protein: CASSFLRNSGANVLTF. Complete variable domain (other parts from reference TRBV11-3 and TRBJ2-6): EAGVVQSPRYKIIEKKQPVAFWCNPISGHNTLYWYLQNLGQGPELLIRYENEEAVDDSQLPKDRFSAERLKGVDSTLKIQPAELGDSAVYLCASSFLRNSGANVLTFGAGSRLTVL.